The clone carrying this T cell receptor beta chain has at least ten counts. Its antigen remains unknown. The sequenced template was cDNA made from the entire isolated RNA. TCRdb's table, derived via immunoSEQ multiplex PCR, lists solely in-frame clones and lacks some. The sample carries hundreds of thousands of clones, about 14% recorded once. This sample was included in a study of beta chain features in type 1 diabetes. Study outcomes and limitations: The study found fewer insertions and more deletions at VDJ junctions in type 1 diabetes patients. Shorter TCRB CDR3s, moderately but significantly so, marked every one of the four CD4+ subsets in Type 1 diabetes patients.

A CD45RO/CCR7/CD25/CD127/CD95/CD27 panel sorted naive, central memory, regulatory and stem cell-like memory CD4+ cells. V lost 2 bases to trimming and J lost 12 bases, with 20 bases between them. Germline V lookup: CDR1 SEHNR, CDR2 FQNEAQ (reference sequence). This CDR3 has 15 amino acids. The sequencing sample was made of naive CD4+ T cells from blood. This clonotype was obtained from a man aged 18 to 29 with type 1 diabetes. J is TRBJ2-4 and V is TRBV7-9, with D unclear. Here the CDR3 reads CASSLRNDGSSTQYF. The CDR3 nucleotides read TGTGCCAGCAGCTTAAGGAACGATGGGTCATCGACTCAGTACTTC. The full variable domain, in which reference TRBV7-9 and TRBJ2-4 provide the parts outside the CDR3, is DTGVSQNPRHKITKRGQNVTFRCDPISEHNRLYWYRQTLGQGPEFLTYFQNEAQLEKSRLLSDRFSAERPKGSFSTLEIQRTEQGDSAMYLCASSLRNDGSSTQYFGAGTRLSVL.